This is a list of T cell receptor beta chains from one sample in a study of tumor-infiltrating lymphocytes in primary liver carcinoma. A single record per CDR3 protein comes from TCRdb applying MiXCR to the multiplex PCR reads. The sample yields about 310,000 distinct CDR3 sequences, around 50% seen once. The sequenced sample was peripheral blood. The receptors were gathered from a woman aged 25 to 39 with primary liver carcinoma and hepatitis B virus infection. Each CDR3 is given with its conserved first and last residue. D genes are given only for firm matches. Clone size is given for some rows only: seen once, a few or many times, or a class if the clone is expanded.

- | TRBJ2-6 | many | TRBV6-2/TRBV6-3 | TGTGCCAGCAGCTTTGTTGGGGCCAACGTCCTGACTTTC | CASSFVGANVLTF
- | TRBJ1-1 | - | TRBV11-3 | TGTGCCAACAGCTTCTCAGGGCTGGAGACTGAAGCCTTCTTT | CANSFSGLETEAFF
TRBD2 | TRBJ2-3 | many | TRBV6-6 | TGTGCCAGCAGTTACTCGGCCAGCGGGAGGGTTATCACAGATACGCAGTATTTT | CASSYSASGRVITDTQYF
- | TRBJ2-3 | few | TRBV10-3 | TGTGCCATCAGTGATTGGGATAGCGGAGGCGGCACGAATACGCAGTATTTT | CAISDWDSGGGTNTQYF
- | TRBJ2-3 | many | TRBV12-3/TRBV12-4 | TGTGCCAGCAGTCCCCCGGGACTGGATACGCAGTATTTT | CASSPPGLDTQYF
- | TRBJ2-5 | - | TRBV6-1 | TGTGCCAGCAGTGGGACAGTACTTTGGAAGACCCAGTACTTC | CASSGTVLWKTQYF
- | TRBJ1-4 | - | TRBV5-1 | TGCGCCAGCAGCTCAACAGGTCCCCTGCAGGAAAAACTGTTTTTT | CASSSTGPLQEKLFF
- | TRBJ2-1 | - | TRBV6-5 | TGTGCCAGCAAGCAGGGAGGTACCAATGAGCAGTTCTTC | CASKQGGTNEQFF
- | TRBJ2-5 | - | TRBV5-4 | TGTGCCAGCAAACCTATAGTTGCAGAGACCCAGTACTTC | CASKPIVAETQYF
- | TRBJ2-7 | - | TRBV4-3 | TGCGCCAGCAGCCAGTGGAGAGGAGGGAGAGGCGAGCAGTATTTC | CASSQWRGGRGEQYF
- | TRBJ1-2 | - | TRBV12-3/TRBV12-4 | TGTGCCACCGGGGGGCAGGGAGACGGCTACACCTTC | CATGGQGDGYTF
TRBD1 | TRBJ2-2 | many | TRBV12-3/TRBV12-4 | TGTGCCAGCAGTAGGGGACAGAGCACCGGGGAGCTGTTTTTT | CASSRGQSTGELFF
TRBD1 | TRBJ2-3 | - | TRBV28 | TGTGCCAGCCAGACAGGGCACACAGATACGCAGTATTTT | CASQTGHTDTQYF
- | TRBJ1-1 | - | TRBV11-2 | TGTGCCAGCAGTTCATCCCGAGATGACACTGAAGCTTTCTTT | CASSSSRDDTEAFF
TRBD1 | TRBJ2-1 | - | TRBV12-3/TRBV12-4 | TGTGCCAGCAGTTATTACAGGGACAGTGAGCAGTTCTTC | CASSYYRDSEQFF
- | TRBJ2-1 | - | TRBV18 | TGTGCCAGCTCACCGGCCAAGGGGAATTTTTTTAATGAGCAGTTCTTC | CASSPAKGNFFNEQFF
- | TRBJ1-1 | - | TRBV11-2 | TGTGCCAGCAGCTTAGCCATGGGGAGGGCTGAAGCTTTCTTT | CASSLAMGRAEAFF
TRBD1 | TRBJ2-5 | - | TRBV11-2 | TGTGCCAGCACCGCAACAGGGGCTAGTCGAGAGAGCCAGTACTTC | CASTATGASRESQYF
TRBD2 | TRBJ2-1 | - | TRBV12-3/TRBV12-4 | TGTGCCAGCAGCAGGACTAGCGGTAGCAATGAGCGGTTCTTC | CASSRTSGSNERFF
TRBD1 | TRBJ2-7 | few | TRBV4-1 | TGCGCCAGCAGCCAAGACCAGGGGGTCTCCGAGCAGTACTTC | CASSQDQGVSEQYF
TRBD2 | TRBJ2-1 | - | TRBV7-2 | TGTGCCAGCAGCTTAGCGAGCGGGGATGAGCAGTTCTTC | CASSLASGDEQFF
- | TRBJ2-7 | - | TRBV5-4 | TGTGCCAGCAGATTTCGGCCGAACTACGAGCAGTACTTC | CASRFRPNYEQYF
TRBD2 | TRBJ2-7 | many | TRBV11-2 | TGTGCCAGCAGCTTAAGAGCTCCTAGCGGACCCTACGAGCAGTACTTC | CASSLRAPSGPYEQYF
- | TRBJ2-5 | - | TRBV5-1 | TGCGCCAGCAGCTTGTCAACTGGGACCTCAGGGACCCAGTACTTC | CASSLSTGTSGTQYF
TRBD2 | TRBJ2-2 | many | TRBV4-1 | TGCGCCAGCAGCCAAGTTGGTAGCGGGACCGGGGAGCTGTTTTTT | CASSQVGSGTGELFF
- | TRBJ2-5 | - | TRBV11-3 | TGTGCCAGCAGCTCCCTAGCTACCCCCTTCGGGACCCAGTGCTTC | CASSSLATPFGTQCF
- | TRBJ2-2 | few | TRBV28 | TGTGCCAGCAGTTTGAACGGGGAGCTGTTTTTT | CASSLNGELFF
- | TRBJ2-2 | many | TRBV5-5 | TGTGCCAGCAGCTTGATACCAGGGAACACCGGGGAGCTGTTTTTT | CASSLIPGNTGELFF
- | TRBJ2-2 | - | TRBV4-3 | TGCGCCAGCAACCAAGATTATGGGGCGGAGAACACCGGGGAGCTGTTTTTT | CASNQDYGAENTGELFF